The T cell receptor (beta chain) under discussion was sequenced for a study of T-cell memory formation after mild COVID-19. The wider study: Clusters of TCRs were largely donor specific. The study, taken as a whole, reports: Day 15 to 85 contracting clones showed balanced CD4/CD8; later expanders leaned CD4+.

CDR1 and CDR2 from the germline V gene are SGHDN and FVKESK. The junction had 9 bases not matched to a gene; V was cut back by 1 base and J by 0 bases. This CDR3 has 18 residues. TCRdb redid the calling of the 5' RACE reads with MiXCR, one entry per CDR3 protein. The sample lists 560,000 or so distinct CDR3 sequences; 15% to 20% were seen once. This clonotype was counted between two and nine times. Its antigen is still unknown. The sequence derives from an adult woman who had mild COVID-19 (a few samples of this study predate the infection). Cell type and time point are not known. Input material: PBMCs or a T cell subset sorted from them (not recorded which). This chain links TRBV14 with TRBJ2-1; TRBD1 agrees at 7 bases. This chain's CDR3 is CASSQGALTGSSYNEQFF. DNA for the CDR3: TGTGCCAGCAGCCAAGGAGCCTTGACAGGGTCCTCCTACAATGAGCAGTTCTTC.